This TCR beta chain emerged from a study of cytomegalovirus exposure and HLA in healthy donors. Study results and limitations: Some TCR beta chains (roughly 160 of them) were listed as cytomegalovirus-associated.

A remark on this clone: Its antigen is still unknown.

The germline V gene has CDR1 SGHRS and CDR2 YFSETQ. The CDR3 length is 15 residues. The ends lost 0 bases at V and 5 bases at J; junction bases unmatched: 7. PCR employed 60 Vbeta and 13 Jbeta primers. Clones were read by immunoSEQ multiplex PCR, and TCRdb kept only the in-frame ones, dropping some. The sample records about 50,000 clones, around four fifths being singletons. This chain links TRBV5-1 with TRBJ2-5, with 7 bases matching TRBD2. The clonotype was recovered from a man aged 25-45 years in good health and CMV-seronegative. Sequenced: PBMCs. CDR3 protein: CASSLGRAGVETQYF. CDR3 coding DNA: TGCGCCAGCAGCTTGGGACGGGCGGGGGTGGAGACCCAGTACTTC.